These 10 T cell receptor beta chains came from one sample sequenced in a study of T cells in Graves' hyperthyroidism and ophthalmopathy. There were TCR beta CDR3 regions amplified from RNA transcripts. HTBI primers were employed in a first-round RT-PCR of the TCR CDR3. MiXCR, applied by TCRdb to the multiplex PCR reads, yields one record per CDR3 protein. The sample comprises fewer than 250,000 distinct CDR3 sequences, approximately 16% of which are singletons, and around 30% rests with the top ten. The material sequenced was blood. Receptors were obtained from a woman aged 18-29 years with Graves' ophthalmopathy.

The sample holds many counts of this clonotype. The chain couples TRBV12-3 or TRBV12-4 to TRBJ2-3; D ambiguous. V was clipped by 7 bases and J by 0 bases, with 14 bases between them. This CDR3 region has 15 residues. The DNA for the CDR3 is TGTGCCAGCACCGCCTTTCCGGCTAGCACAGATACGCAGTATTTT. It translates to CASTAFPASTDTQYF.

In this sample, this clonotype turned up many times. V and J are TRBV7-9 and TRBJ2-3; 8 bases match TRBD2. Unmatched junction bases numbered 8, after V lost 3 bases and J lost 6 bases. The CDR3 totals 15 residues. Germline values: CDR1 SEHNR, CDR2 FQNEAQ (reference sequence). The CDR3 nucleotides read TGTGCCAGCAGCTTCGGAGCGGGGGCCGTCGATACGCAGTATTTT. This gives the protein CASSFGAGAVDTQYF.

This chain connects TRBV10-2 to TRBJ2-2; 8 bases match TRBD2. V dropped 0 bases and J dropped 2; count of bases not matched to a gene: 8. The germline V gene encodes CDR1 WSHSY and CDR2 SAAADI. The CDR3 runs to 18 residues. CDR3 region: CASSESIGGAENTGELFF. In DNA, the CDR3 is TGCGCCAGCAGTGAGTCGATCGGGGGGGCCGAAAACACCGGGGAGCTGTTTTTT.

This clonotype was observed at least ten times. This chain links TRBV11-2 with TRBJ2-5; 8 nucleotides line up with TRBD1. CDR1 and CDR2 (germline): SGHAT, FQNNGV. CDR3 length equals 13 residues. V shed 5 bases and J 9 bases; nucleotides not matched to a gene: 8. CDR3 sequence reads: CASSPSTGEAQYF. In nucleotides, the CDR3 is TGTGCCAGCAGCCCCTCGACAGGGGAGGCCCAGTACTTC. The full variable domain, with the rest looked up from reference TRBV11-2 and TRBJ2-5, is EAGVAQSPRYKIIEKRQSVAFWCNPISGHATLYWYQQILGQGPKLLIQFQNNGVVDDSQLPKDRFSAERLKGVDSTLKIQPAKLEDSAVYLCASSPSTGEAQYFGPGTRLLVL.

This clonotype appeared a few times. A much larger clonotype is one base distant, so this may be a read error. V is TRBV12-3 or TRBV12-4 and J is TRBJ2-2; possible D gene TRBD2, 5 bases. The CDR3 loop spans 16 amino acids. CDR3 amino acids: CACSNKDLSNTGELFF. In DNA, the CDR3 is TGTGCCTGCAGCAATAAGGACTTATCAAACACCGGGGAGCTGTTTTTT.

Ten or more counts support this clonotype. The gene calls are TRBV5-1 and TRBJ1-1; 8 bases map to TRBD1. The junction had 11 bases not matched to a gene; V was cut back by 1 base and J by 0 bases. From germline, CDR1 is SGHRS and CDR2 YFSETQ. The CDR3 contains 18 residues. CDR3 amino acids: CASSLNPGGAGVNTEAFF. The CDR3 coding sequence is TGCGCCAGCAGCTTGAATCCAGGGGGCGCCGGTGTGAACACTGAAGCTTTCTTT. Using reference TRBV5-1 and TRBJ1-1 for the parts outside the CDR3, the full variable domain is KAGVTQTPRYLIKTRGQQVTLSCSPISGHRSVSWYQQTPGQGLQFLFEYFSETQRNKGNFPGRFSGRQFSNSRSEMNVSTLELGDSALYLCASSLNPGGAGVNTEAFFGQGTRLTVV.

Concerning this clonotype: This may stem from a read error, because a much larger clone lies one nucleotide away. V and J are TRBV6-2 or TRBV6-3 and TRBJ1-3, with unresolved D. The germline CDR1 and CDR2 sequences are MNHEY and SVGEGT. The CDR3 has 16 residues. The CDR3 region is CASSESSYSSGSTIYF. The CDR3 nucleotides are TGTGCCAGCAGTGAATCGAGCTACTCCTCTGGAAGCACCATATATTTT.

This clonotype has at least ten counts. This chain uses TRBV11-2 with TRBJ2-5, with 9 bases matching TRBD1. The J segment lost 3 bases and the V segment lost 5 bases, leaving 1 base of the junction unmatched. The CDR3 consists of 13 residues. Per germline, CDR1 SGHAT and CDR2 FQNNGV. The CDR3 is CASSRDREETQYF. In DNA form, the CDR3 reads TGTGCCAGCAGCCGGGACAGGGAAGAGACCCAGTACTTC. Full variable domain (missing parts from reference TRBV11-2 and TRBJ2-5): EAGVAQSPRYKIIEKRQSVAFWCNPISGHATLYWYQQILGQGPKLLIQFQNNGVVDDSQLPKDRFSAERLKGVDSTLKIQPAKLEDSAVYLCASSRDREETQYFGPGTRLLVL.

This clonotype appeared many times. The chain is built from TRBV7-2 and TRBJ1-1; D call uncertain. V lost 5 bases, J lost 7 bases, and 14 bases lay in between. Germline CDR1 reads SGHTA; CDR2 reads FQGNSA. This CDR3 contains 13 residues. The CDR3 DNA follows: TGTGCCAGCAGCCCAATCCCGGCCAGTGAAGCTTTCTTT. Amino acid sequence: CASSPIPASEAFF.

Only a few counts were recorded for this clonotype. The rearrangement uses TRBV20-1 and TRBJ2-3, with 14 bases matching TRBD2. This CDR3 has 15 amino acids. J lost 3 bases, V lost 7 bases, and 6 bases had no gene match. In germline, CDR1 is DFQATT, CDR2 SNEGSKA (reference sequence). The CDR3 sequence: CSGAGLAGETDTQYF. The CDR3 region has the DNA TGCAGTGGGGCGGGACTAGCGGGAGAAACAGATACGCAGTATTTT.